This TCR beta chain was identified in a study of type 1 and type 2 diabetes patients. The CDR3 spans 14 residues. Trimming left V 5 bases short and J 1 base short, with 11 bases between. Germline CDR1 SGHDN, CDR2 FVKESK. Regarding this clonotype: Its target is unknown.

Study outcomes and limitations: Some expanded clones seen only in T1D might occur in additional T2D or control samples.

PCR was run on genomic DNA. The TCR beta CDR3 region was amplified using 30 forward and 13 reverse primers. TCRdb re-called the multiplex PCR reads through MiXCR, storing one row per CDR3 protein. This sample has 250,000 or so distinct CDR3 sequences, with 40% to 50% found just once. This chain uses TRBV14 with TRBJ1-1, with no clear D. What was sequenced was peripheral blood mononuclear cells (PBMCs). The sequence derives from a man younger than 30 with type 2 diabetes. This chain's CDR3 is CASSIFAANTEAFF. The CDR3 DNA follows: TGTGCCAGCAGCATTTTTGCAGCGAACACTGAAGCTTTCTTT.